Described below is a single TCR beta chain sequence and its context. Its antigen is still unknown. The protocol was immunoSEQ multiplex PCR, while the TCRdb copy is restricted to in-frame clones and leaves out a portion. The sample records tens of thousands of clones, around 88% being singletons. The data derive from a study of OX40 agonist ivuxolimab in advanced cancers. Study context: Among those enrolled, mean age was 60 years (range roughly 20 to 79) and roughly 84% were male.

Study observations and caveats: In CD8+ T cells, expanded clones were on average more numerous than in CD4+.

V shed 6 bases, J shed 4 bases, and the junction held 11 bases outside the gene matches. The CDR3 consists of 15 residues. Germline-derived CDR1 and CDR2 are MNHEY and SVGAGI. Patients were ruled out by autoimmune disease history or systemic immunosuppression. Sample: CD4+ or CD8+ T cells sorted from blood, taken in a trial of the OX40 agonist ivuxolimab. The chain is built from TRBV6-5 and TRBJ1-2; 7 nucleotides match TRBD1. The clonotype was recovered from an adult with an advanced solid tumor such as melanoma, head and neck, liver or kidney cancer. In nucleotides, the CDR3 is TGTGCCAGCAGCAAGGACAGGCTCCCGGGCTATGGCTACACCTTC. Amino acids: CASSKDRLPGYGYTF.